This note documents a single TCR beta chain sequence. What it recognizes is unknown. This sample is drawn from a study of CXCR3-negative and CXCR3-positive naive CD8 T cells. Study observations and caveats: Cryopreserved cells partially lost CXCR3 expression, and fresh PBMCs were used in most assays.

This CDR3 spans 14 amino acids. Looked up from germline, CDR1 is SGHRS and CDR2 is YFSETQ. The authors made the TRB cDNA libraries by 5' RACE using UMI labels. With the 5' RACE reads reprocessed, TCRdb shows one record per CDR3 protein and no DNA. In all, the sample yields over 35,000 distinct CDR3 sequences. The sample consisted of naive CXCR3- CD8+ T cells from blood. The subset here: CD45RO-CCR7+CD27+CD95- naive CD8+ T cells lacking CXCR3 (TNR3-). The J gene is TRBJ2-7, the V gene TRBV5-1; TCRdb lists TRBD1, though no DNA is available to test this call. The clonotype was recovered from a human donor in good health. Some clones in this sample may be carry-over from other donors' samples. The CDR3 sequence is CASSFSGFDYEQYF.